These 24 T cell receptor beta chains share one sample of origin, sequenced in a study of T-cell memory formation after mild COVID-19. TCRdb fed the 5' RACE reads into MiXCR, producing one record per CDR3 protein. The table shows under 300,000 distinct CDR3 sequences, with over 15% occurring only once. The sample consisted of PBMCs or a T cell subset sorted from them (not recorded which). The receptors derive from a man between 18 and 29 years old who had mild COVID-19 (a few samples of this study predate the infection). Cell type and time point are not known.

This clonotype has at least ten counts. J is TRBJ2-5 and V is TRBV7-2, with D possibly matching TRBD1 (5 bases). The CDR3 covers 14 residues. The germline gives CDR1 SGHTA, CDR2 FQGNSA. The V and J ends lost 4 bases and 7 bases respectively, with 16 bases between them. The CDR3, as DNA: TGTGCCAGCAGCTCCGATGGCTTTCAGGGGACCCAGTACTTC. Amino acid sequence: CASSSDGFQGTQYF.

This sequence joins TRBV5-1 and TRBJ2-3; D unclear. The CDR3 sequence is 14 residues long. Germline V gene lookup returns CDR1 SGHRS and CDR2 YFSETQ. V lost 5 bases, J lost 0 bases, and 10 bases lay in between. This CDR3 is CASRERPSTDTQYF. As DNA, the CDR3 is TGCGCCAGCAGGGAACGTCCTAGCACAGATACGCAGTATTTT.

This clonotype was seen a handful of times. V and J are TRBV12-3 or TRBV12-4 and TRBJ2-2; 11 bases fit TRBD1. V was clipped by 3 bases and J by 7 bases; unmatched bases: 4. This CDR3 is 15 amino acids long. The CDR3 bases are TGTGCCAGCAGTTTCGGGACAGGGGGAGGCGGGGAGCTGTTTTTT. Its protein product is CASSFGTGGGGELFF.

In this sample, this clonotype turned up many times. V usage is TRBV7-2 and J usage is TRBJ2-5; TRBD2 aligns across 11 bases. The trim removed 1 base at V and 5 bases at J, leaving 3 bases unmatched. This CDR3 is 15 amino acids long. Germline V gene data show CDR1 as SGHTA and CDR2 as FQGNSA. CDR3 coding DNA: TGTGCCAGCAGCTTAGTGGCTAGCGGGGGGGAGACCCAGTACTTC. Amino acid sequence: CASSLVASGGETQYF.

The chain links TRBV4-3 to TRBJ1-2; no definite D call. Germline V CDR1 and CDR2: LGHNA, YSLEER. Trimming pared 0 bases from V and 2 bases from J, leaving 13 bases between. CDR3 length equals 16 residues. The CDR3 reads CASSQDSLGKNYGYTF. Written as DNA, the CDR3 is TGCGCCAGCAGCCAAGATTCGTTGGGAAAAAACTATGGCTACACCTTC.

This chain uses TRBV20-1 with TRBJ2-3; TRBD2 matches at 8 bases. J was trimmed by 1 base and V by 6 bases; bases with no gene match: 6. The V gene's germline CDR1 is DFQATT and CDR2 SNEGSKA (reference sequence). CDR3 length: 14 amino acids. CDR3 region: CSAPRAGGTDTQYF. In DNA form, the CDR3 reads TGCAGTGCCCCCAGAGCGGGGGGCACAGATACGCAGTATTTT.

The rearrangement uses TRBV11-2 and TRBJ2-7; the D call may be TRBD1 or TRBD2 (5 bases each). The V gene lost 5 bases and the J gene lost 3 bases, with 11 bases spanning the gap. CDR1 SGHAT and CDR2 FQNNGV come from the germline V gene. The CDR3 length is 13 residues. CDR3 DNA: TGTGCCAGCAGCGAGGGGTTTGGCTACGAGCAGTACTTC. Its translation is CASSEGFGYEQYF. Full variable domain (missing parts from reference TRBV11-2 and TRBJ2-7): EAGVAQSPRYKIIEKRQSVAFWCNPISGHATLYWYQQILGQGPKLLIQFQNNGVVDDSQLPKDRFSAERLKGVDSTLKIQPAKLEDSAVYLCASSEGFGYEQYFGPGTRLTVT.

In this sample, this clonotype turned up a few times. The CDR3, as DNA: TGCAGTGCTTACAGGGGAGTGAACACTGAAGCTTTCTTT. This translates into CSAYRGVNTEAFF. This chain joins TRBV20-1 and TRBJ1-1, with TRBD1 matching 7 bases. V shed 5 bases, J shed 0 bases, and the junction held 3 bases outside the gene matches. The CDR3 loop spans 13 amino acids. Germline values: CDR1 DFQATT, CDR2 SNEGSKA (reference sequence).

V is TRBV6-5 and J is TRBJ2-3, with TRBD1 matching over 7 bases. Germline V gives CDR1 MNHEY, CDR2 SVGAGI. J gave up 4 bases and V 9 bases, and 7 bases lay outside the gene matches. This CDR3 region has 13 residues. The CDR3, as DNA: TGTGCCAGTACAGGGGTGGCCCCAGATACGCAGTATTTT. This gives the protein CASTGVAPDTQYF.

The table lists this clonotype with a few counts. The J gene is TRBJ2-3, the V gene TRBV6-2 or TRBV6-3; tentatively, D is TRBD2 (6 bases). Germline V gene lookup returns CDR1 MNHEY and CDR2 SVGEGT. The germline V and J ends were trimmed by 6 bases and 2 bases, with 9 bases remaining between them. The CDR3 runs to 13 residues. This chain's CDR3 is CASSREFTDTQYF. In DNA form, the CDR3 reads TGTGCCAGCAGCCGGGAGTTCACAGATACGCAGTATTTT.

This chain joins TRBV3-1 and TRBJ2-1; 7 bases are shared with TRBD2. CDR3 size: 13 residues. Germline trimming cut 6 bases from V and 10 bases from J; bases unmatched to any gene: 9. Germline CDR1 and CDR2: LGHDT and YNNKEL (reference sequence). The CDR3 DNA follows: TGTGCCAGCAGGGGAGGGCGGACACGCGAGCAGTTCTTC. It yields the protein CASRGGRTREQFF.

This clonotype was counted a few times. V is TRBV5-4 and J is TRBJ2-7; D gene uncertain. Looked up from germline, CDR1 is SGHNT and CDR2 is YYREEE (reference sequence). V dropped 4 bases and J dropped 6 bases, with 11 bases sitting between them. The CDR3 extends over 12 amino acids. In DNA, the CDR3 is TGTGCCAGCAGCACGGGCCTTGGCGAGCAGTACTTC. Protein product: CASSTGLGEQYF.

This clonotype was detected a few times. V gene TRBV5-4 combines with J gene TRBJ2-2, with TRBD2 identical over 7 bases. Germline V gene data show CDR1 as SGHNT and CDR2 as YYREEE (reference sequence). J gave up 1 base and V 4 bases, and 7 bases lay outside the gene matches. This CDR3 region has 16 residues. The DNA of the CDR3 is TGTGCCAGCAGCCCTTCCGGCGGGGGGAACACCGGGGAGCTGTTTTTT. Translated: CASSPSGGGNTGELFF.

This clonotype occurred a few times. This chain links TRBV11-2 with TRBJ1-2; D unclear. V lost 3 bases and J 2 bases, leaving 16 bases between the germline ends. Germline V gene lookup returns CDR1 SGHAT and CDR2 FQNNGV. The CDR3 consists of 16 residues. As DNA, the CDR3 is TGTGCCAGCAGCTTTTCTACCTTACGCGTGAACTATGGCTACACCTTC. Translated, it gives CASSFSTLRVNYGYTF.

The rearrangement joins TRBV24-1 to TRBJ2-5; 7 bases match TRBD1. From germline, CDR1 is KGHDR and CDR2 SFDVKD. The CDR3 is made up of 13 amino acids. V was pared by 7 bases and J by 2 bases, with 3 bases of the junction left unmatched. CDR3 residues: CATSGTAQETQYF. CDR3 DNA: TGTGCCACCAGCGGGACAGCACAAGAGACCCAGTACTTC.

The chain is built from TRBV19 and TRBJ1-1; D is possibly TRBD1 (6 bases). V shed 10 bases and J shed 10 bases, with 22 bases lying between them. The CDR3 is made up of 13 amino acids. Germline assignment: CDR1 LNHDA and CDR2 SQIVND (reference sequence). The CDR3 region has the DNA TGTGCCAACCCCGATTCAAGGGGGTGCGGAGCTTTCTTT. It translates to CANPDSRGCGAFF.

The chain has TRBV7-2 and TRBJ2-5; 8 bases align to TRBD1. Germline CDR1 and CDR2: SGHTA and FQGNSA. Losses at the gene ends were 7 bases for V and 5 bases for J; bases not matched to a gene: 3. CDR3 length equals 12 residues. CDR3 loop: CASNTGGETQYF. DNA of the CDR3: TGTGCCAGCAACACAGGGGGGGAGACCCAGTACTTC.

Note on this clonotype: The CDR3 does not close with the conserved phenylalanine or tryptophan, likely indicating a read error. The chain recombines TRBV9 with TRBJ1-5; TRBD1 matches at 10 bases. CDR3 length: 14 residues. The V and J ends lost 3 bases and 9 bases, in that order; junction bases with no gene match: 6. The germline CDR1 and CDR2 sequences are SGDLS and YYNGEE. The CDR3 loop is CASSANRDRGPQHS. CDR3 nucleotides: TGTGCCAGCAGCGCAAACCGGGACAGGGGGCCCCAGCATTCT.

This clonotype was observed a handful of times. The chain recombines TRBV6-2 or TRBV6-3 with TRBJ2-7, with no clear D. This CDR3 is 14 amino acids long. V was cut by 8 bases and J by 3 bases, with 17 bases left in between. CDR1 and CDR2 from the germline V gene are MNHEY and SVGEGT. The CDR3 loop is CASGLISSSYEQYF. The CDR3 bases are TGTGCCAGCGGGTTAATCTCCAGCAGCTACGAGCAGTACTTC.

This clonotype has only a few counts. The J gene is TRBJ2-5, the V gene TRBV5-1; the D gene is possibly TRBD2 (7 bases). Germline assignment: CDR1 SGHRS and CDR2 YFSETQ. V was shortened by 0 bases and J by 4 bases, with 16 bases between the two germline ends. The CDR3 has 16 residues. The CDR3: CASSLDPGGLGETQYF. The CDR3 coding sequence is TGCGCCAGCAGCTTGGACCCCGGGGGGCTCGGAGAGACCCAGTACTTC.

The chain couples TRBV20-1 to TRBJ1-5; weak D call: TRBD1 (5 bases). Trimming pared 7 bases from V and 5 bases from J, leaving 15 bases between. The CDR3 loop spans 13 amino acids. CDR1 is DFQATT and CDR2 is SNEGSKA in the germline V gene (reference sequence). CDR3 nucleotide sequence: TGCAGTGGGAGAGGGCAGGGAGATCAGCCCCAGCATTTT. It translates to CSGRGQGDQPQHF.

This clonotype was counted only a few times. The CDR3 coding sequence is TGCAGCGTTAAAGGGGTGAACACTGAAGCTTTCTTT. Amino acid sequence: CSVKGVNTEAFF. V gene TRBV29-1 combines with J gene TRBJ1-1, with D possibly being TRBD1 (5 bases). This CDR3 region has 12 residues. CDR1 and CDR2 (germline): SQVTM, ANQGSEA. Trimming left V 5 bases short and J 0 bases short, with 7 bases between.

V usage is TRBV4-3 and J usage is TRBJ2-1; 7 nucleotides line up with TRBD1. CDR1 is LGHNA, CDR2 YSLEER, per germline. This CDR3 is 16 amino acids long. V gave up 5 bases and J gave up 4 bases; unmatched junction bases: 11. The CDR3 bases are TGCGCCAGCAGCAGACAGGGTGCCTCCATATACAATGAGCAGTTCTTC. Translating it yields CASSRQGASIYNEQFF.

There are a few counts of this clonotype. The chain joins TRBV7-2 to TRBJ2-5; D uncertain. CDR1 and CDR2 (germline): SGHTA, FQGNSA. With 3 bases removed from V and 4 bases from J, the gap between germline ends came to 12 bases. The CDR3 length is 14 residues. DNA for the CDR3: TGTGCCAGCAGCTTGGATTCTTATTTAGAGACCCAGTACTTC. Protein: CASSLDSYLETQYF.